These 24 T cell receptor beta chains were all obtained from the same sample, sequenced in a study of T cells after yellow fever vaccination. From the 5' RACE reads, TCRdb called clonotypes with MiXCR, one entry per CDR3 protein. The repertoire holds 120,000 or so distinct CDR3 sequences, with roughly 9% as singletons. Material: CD8+ T cells sorted from PBMCs, obtained on the day of the yellow fever booster vaccination. These receptors came from a man in his late teens or twenties who received the YFV17D yellow fever vaccine.

The V call is TRBV6-2 or TRBV6-3, the J call TRBJ2-7, with a possible D match to TRBD2 (6 bases). Germline V gene sequence: CDR1 MNHEY, CDR2 SVGEGT. V was trimmed by 2 bases and J by 3 bases, leaving 8 bases between them. CDR3 size: 13 residues. This CDR3 reads CASSYGGLYEQYF. CDR3 bases: TGTGCCAGCAGTTACGGGGGACTCTACGAGCAGTACTTC.

The chain recombines TRBV21-1 with TRBJ2-7; no check of the table's D call, TRBD2, against the DNA was made. TRBV21-1 is annotated as a pseudogene. This CDR3 comprises 14 residues. The CDR3 protein is CASSSRSLAAEQYV. The CDR3 nucleotides read TGTGCCAGCAGCTCAAGATCACTAGCCGCCGAGCAGTACGTC.

This clonotype was counted many times. This chain connects TRBV12-3 or TRBV12-4 to TRBJ2-2, with no clear D. The V end lost 8 bases, the J end lost 5 bases, and 9 bases lay between the germline ends. The CDR3 extends over 12 amino acids. The CDR3 nucleotides read TGTGCCAGCGGTCGAGGAACCGGGGAGCTGTTTTTT. Encoded protein: CASGRGTGELFF.

This clonotype was found many times. The chain has TRBV5-1 and TRBJ1-1; 8 bases match TRBD1. CDR1 and CDR2 (germline): SGHRS, YFSETQ. With 6 bases clipped from V and 2 bases from J, the junction kept 6 bases outside the gene matches. This CDR3 comprises 14 residues. CDR3 region: CASTPGQGNTEAFF. CDR3 sequence (DNA): TGCGCCAGCACCCCAGGACAGGGAAACACTGAAGCTTTCTTT.

J is TRBJ1-1 and V is TRBV7-6, with unresolved D. The ends were cut back, 1 base at V and 8 bases at J, with 11 bases in the middle. The CDR3 length is 13 residues. CDR1 and CDR2 from the germline V gene are SGHVS and FNYEAQ. CDR3 sequence reads: CASSLGSGREAFF. DNA for the CDR3: TGTGCCAGCAGCTTAGGGTCGGGCAGGGAAGCTTTCTTT.

Only a few counts were recorded for this clonotype. This sequence joins TRBV27 and TRBJ1-2; D uncertain. Trimming shortened V by 0 bases and J by 4 bases, and 12 bases separated the two germline ends. The CDR3 is 15 residues long. Per the germline V gene, CDR1 is MNHEY and CDR2 is SMNVEV (reference sequence). The CDR3 DNA reads TGTGCCAGCAGTTTATCGAGGGAATTCGGCTATGGCTACACCTTC. Translated: CASSLSREFGYGYTF.

The table lists this clonotype with a few counts. V gene TRBV7-6 combines with J gene TRBJ2-1, with 11 bases that match TRBD1. Per germline, CDR1 SGHVS and CDR2 FNYEAQ. CDR3 length: 17 residues. Unmatched junction bases numbered 6, after V lost 1 base and J lost 4 bases. The CDR3 DNA reads as TGTGCCAGCAGCTTAGAACCGGGACAGGGGGGATACAATGAGCAGTTCTTC. It codes for CASSLEPGQGGYNEQFF.

The chain links TRBV28 to TRBJ1-2; D is uncertain. This CDR3 is built from 13 residues. The germline CDR1 and CDR2 sequences are MDHEN and SYDVKM. V shed 5 bases and J shed 4 bases, with 11 bases lying between them. This chain's CDR3 is CASSRIGSYGYTF. The CDR3 nucleotides are TGTGCCAGCAGTCGAATCGGAAGCTATGGCTACACCTTC.

The chain combines TRBV12-3 or TRBV12-4 with TRBJ1-2; D unresolved. The V end lost 1 base, the J end lost 6 bases, and 6 bases lay between the germline ends. CDR3 size: 12 residues. For the CDR3, the DNA is TGTGCCAGCAGTTTAGGGCAGGATGGCTACACCTTC. This sequence encodes CASSLGQDGYTF.

The chain links TRBV4-1 to TRBJ2-3, with TRBD2 as a possible D gene (6 bases). The germline V gene encodes CDR1 MGHRA and CDR2 YSYEKL. Between the trimmed V and J ends, which lost 1 base and 3 bases, there was a span of 11 bases. The CDR3 extends over 15 amino acids. Here the CDR3 DNA reads TGCGCCAGCAGCCAAGTTGGGCGGGGAACAGATACGCAGTATTTT. It translates to CASSQVGRGTDTQYF.

This clonotype came up a few times. The chain uses TRBV20-1 and TRBJ1-5, with D unclear. Germline assignment: CDR1 DFQATT and CDR2 SNEGSKA (reference sequence). The V gene lost 0 bases and the J gene lost 4 bases, with 16 bases spanning the gap. The CDR3 has 16 residues. The CDR3 DNA sequence: TGCAGTGCTAGAGATCCCGACGGGCCCTCAAATCAGCCCCAGCATTTT. Its protein product is CSARDPDGPSNQPQHF.

This clonotype has ten or more counts. The J gene is TRBJ2-3, the V gene TRBV7-2, with D possibly being TRBD1 or TRBD2 (5 bases each). Deletions cut 2 bases from V and 2 bases from J, with 17 bases between. The CDR3 runs to 17 residues. In germline, CDR1 is SGHTA, CDR2 FQGNSA. This CDR3 reads CASSLFSIGTYTDTQYF. CDR3 DNA: TGTGCCAGCAGCTTATTCTCTATCGGGACCTACACAGATACGCAGTATTTT.

This chain joins TRBV12-3 or TRBV12-4 and TRBJ2-3; D not certain. V dropped 6 bases and J dropped 3 bases, with 10 bases sitting between them. The CDR3 consists of 13 residues. CDR3 bases: TGTGCCAGCAGGGCGGACGGGACAGATACGCAGTATTTT. Translated: CASRADGTDTQYF.

The chain employs TRBV27 and TRBJ2-7; 8 nucleotides match TRBD1. This CDR3 is built from 14 residues. After removal of 5 bases from V and 5 bases from J, the junction contained 8 bases not matched to a gene. The germline CDR1 and CDR2 sequences are MNHEY and SMNVEV (reference sequence). The CDR3, as DNA: TGTGCCAGCAGTCTAAGGACAGGGCGCCACGAGCAGTACTTC. This codes for CASSLRTGRHEQYF.

The chain uses TRBV5-3 and TRBJ1-6; 11 positions agree with TRBD1. TRBV5-3 counts as an open reading frame of uncertain function. V lost 0 bases, J lost 10 bases, and 9 bases stayed unmatched. The CDR3 runs to 17 residues. Here the CDR3 reads CARSLVTPDRGRSPLHF. CDR3 DNA: TGTGCCAGAAGCTTGGTGACCCCGGACAGGGGGCGATCACCCCTCCACTTT.

In this sample, this clonotype turned up a few times. The chain links TRBV10-3 to TRBJ2-5, with TRBD2 matching 8 bases. Germline V gene sequence: CDR1 ENHRY, CDR2 SYGVKD. V was clipped by 0 bases and J by 5 bases; unmatched bases: 11. The CDR3 extends over 17 amino acids. CDR3 bases: TGTGCCATCAGTGAGTCGAATCAAGCGGGGGTTTTGGAGACCCAGTACTTC. Its protein is CAISESNQAGVLETQYF.

The V call is TRBV12-3 or TRBV12-4, the J call TRBJ1-5; D is uncertain. With 7 bases removed from V and 3 bases from J, the gap between germline ends came to 13 bases. The CDR3 extends over 14 amino acids. CDR3 bases: TGTGCCAGCACCCTCGGACCTTACAATCAGCCCCAGCATTTT. This sequence encodes CASTLGPYNQPQHF.

This clonotype appeared a few times. This chain links TRBV6-1 with TRBJ1-6, with D uncertain. Germline CDR1 MNHNS, CDR2 SASEGT. V was trimmed by 3 bases and J by 4 bases, leaving 13 bases between them. CDR3 length: 16 residues. For the CDR3, the DNA is TGTGCCAGCAGTGATCGTCCCACCAGTTATAATTCACCCCTCCACTTT. As protein: CASSDRPTSYNSPLHF.

This chain links TRBV4-1 with TRBJ2-7, with D perhaps TRBD1 or TRBD2 (6 bases each). In germline, CDR1 is MGHRA, CDR2 YSYEKL. The CDR3 runs 14 residues. V gave up 0 bases and J gave up 5 bases, with 11 bases separating them. CDR3 nucleotides: TGCGCCAGCAGCCAAGATTCGGGGGCCCACGAGCAGTACTTC. This gives the protein CASSQDSGAHEQYF.

A few counts support this clonotype. The chain employs TRBV27 and TRBJ2-6; D is unclear. V was shortened by 3 bases and J by 3 bases, with 3 bases between the two germline ends. The germline gives CDR1 MNHEY, CDR2 SMNVEV (reference sequence). The CDR3 contains 13 residues. CDR3 loop: CASSLGGANVLTF. In DNA form, the CDR3 reads TGTGCCAGCAGTTTGGGTGGGGCCAACGTCCTGACTTTC.

This clonotype was seen more than once but under ten times. The chain carries TRBV6-6 and TRBJ1-1; D not resolved. CDR3 length: 11 amino acids. Trimming cost V 5 bases and J 4 bases, with 5 bases left between them. Per germline, CDR1 MNHNY and CDR2 SVGAGI (reference sequence). In DNA form, the CDR3 reads TGTGCCAGCAGTATGAGCACTGAAGCTTTCTTT. This encodes CASSMSTEAFF.

This clonotype has a single count. The chain combines TRBV7-9 with TRBJ2-5; D call uncertain. Trimming pared 4 bases from V and 2 bases from J, leaving 11 bases between. Germline lookup yields CDR1 SEHNR and CDR2 FQNEAQ (reference sequence). The CDR3 loop spans 14 amino acids. The CDR3, as DNA: TGTGCCAGCAGCTCCAGACCGAGGCAAGAGACCCAGTACTTC. It is translated as CASSSRPRQETQYF.

This clonotype showed up just a few times. The rearrangement links TRBV6-2 or TRBV6-3 to TRBJ2-2; 7 positions match TRBD1. Looked up from germline, CDR1 is MNHEY and CDR2 is SVGEGT. This CDR3 has 17 amino acids. After removal of 4 bases from V and 4 bases from J, the junction contained 12 bases not matched to a gene. The CDR3 here is CASSLSLDRLGTGELFF. CDR3 sequence (DNA): TGTGCCAGCAGTTTGAGTTTGGACAGGTTGGGCACCGGGGAGCTGTTTTTT.

The table lists this clonotype with many counts. This rearrangement joins TRBV6-5 to TRBJ1-1; no clear D. The V end lost 3 bases, the J end lost 7 bases, and 9 bases lay between the germline ends. The germline V gene encodes CDR1 MNHEY and CDR2 SVGAGI. CDR3 length: 12 amino acids. The CDR3 sequence: CASSYVGGEAFF. As DNA, the CDR3 is TGTGCCAGCAGTTATGTTGGAGGTGAAGCTTTCTTT.